This T cell receptor beta chain was obtained from a study of T cell responses to AZD1222 COVID-19 vaccine. Broader study findings: It was only after the peak T cell response that any repertoires were sampled. The span of vaccine-associated CD4 TCRs extended across spike, with dominance at 160-218 and 743-854.

Libraries were prepared by immunoSEQ multiplex PCR; TCRdb keeps only in-frame clonotypes and omits some of them. The table has roughly 200,000 clones, more than 85% seen once. Worth noting for this clone: The antigen is not known.

Sample: peripheral blood, taken 28 days after the second AZD1222 dose. The source of this sequence is an adult who received the AZD1222 COVID-19 vaccine.

The CDR3 DNA follows: TGTGCCAGCAGCACCCTCTGGGGAGGCACTGAAGCTTTCTTT. Its protein is CASSTLWGGTEAFF. The chain is built from TRBV7-9 and TRBJ1-1; D not resolved. Looked up from germline, CDR1 is SEHNR and CDR2 is FQNEAQ (reference sequence). This CDR3 is 14 amino acids long. The ends were cut back, 5 bases at V and 4 bases at J, with 14 bases in the middle.